This TCR beta chain was found in a study of OX40 agonist ivuxolimab in advanced cancers. With regard to the full study: The costimulatory receptor OX40 (CD134) was targeted by ivuxolimab, a fully human IgG2 agonistic monoclonal antibody. Intravenous ivuxolimab was administered to patients every 2 weeks at six dose levels: 0.01, 0.1, 0.3, 1.5, 3 and 10 mg/kg. Of the approximately 54 dose-escalation patients, hepatocellular carcinoma was present in about 20, melanoma in roughly 15, renal cell carcinoma in 9 and head and neck cancer in 9. The dose-escalation cohort was approximately 83% male with a mean age of approximately 60 years, ranging from roughly 23 to 90. Prior anti-PD-1, anti-PD-L1 or anti-CTLA-4 therapy was permitted, and 30% to 45% of dose-escalation patients had received checkpoint inhibitors. Partial responses were achieved by three dose-escalation patients, of whom one had hepatocellular carcinoma and two had cutaneous melanoma. Peripheral TCRbeta sequencing aimed to test whether ivuxolimab altered TCR sequence diversity and caused clonal T-cell expansion. The paper covers the monotherapy dose-escalation part of the phase I ivuxolimab trial, which included N ≈ 50 patients.

The trial excluded patients who had a history of autoimmune disease or who were on systemic immunosuppression. Peripheral blood for TCR sequencing was collected from all dose cohorts at baseline, on cycle 4 day 1, and on cycle 7 day 1. Samples came from an open-label, multicenter, first-in-human phase I dose-escalation trial of ivuxolimab. Adults with locally advanced or metastatic head and neck squamous cell, hepatocellular, melanoma or renal cell carcinoma were enrolled in the trial. Before TCR sequencing, CD4+ and CD8+ T cells were separately sorted from peripheral blood. To sequence the TCRbeta CDR3 region, genomic DNA was isolated from the sorted cells. TCRbeta CDR3 regions were sequenced using the immunoSEQ Assay. TCRdb retrieved this table from immuneACCESS and kept in-frame rearrangements only. Not all clones are present; in checked studies, unresolved V genes account for under half, and no reason is known for the remainder. The sample contains about 55,000 clones, under 85% of them found a single time. The ten largest clones capture approximately 6.8% of the sample.

This clone was seen once. Its antigen is still unknown. It has no much larger one-base neighbor in the sample; base qualities were not kept. What the work shows at the level of the full study, not this receptor alone: In partial responders in the 0.1-3.0 mg/kg groups, normalized peripheral clonal expansion was found to be among the lowest, especially among CD8+ T cells. The antigen specificity of the peripheral T cells that underwent clonal expansion was not determined. Clonal expansion of both CD4+ and CD8+ blood T cells was observed from baseline to week 6 at doses 0.1 to 3.0 mg/kg. After ivuxolimab, CD8+ T cells had more expanded clones than CD4+ T cells on average. Low levels of normalized T-cell clonal expansion were also seen in some patients who did not respond.

A distance of 9 bases separates the germline ends of V and J, which lose 3 bases and 2 bases respectively. Taken from the germline V gene, the CDR1 and CDR2 loops are MDHEN and SYDVKM. From its cysteine to its phenylalanine, the CDR3 spans 14 amino acids. Only CDR3 DNA remains: 42 bases, in frame from the first base. This material consisted of CD4+ or CD8+ T cells sorted from blood, taken in a trial of the OX40 agonist ivuxolimab. Recombination connected TRBV28 to TRBJ2-3; no D segment can be confidently identified. This clonotype was sampled from an adult with an advanced solid tumor such as melanoma, head and neck, liver or kidney cancer. The CDR3 region: CASSLRGNTDTQYF. The nucleotide sequence reads TGTGCCAGCAGTTTGCGCGGCAACACAGATACGCAGTATTTT.